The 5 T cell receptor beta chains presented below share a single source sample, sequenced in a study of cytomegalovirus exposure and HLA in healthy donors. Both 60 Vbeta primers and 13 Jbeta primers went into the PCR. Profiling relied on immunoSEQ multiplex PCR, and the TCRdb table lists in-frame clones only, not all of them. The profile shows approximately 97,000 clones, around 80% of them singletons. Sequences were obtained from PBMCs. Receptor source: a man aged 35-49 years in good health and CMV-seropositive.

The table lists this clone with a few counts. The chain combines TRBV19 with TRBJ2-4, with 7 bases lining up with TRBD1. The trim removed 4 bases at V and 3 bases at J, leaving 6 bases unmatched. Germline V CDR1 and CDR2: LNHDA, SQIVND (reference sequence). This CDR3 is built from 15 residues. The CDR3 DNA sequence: TGTGCCAGTAGTAACAGGGGTGGGAGCAAAAACATTCAGTACTTC. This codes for CASSNRGGSKNIQYF. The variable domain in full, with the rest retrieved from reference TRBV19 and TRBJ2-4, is DGGITQSPKYLFRKEGQNVTLSCEQNLNHDAMYWYRQDPGQGLRLIYYSQIVNDFQKGDIAEGYSVSREKKESFPLTVTSAQKNPTAFYLCASSNRGGSKNIQYFGAGTRLSVL.

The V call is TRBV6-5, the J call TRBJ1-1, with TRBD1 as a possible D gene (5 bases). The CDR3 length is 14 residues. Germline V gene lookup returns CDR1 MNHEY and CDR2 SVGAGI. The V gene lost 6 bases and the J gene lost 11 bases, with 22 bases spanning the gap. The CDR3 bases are TGTGCCAGCAGCCGGGTAGGACACCTCGAGTGGGCTTTCTTT. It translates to CASSRVGHLEWAFF.

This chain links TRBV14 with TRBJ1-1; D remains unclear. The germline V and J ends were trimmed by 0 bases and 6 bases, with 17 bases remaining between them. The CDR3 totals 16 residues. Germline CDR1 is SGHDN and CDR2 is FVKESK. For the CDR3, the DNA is TGTGCCAGCAGCCAAGATGTGGAGGAGCGGGCGGCTGAAGCTTTCTTT. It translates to CASSQDVEERAAEAFF.

CDR3 protein: CASSSGQANYGYTF. The CDR3, as DNA: TGCGCCAGCAGCTCGGGACAGGCTAACTATGGCTACACCTTC. This chain links TRBV5-1 with TRBJ1-2, with 8 bases that match TRBD1. The CDR3 runs to 14 residues. The germline gives CDR1 SGHRS, CDR2 YFSETQ. V lost 3 bases to trimming and J lost 0 bases; unmatched junction nucleotides: 1. Full variable domain (outside the CDR3, taken from reference TRBV5-1 and TRBJ1-2): KAGVTQTPRYLIKTRGQQVTLSCSPISGHRSVSWYQQTPGQGLQFLFEYFSETQRNKGNFPGRFSGRQFSNSRSEMNVSTLELGDSALYLCASSSGQANYGYTFGSGTRLTVV.

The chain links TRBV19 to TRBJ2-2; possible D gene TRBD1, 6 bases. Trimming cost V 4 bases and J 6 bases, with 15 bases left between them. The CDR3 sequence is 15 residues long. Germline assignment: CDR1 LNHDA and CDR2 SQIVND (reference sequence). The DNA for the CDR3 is TGTGCCAGTAGTAGTGAACTCCACAGGGCCGGGGAGCTGTTTTTT. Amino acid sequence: CASSSELHRAGELFF.